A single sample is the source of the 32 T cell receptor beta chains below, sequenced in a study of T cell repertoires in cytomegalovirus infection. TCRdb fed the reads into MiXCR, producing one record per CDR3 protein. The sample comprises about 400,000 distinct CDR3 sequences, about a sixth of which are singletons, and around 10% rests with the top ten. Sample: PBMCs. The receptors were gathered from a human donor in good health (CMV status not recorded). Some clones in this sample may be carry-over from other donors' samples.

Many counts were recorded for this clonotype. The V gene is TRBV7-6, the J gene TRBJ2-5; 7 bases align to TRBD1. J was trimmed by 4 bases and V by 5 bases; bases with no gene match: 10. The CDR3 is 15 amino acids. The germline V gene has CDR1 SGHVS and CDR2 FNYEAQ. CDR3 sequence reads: CASSAQGVRGETQYF. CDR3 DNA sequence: TGTGCCAGCAGCGCCCAGGGGGTACGCGGAGAGACCCAGTACTTC. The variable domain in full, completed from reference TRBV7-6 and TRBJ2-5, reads GAGVSQSPRYKVTKRGQDVALRCDPISGHVSLYWYRQALGQGPEFLTYFNYEAQQDKSGLPNDRFSAERPEGSISTLTIQRTEQRDSAMYRCASSAQGVRGETQYFGPGTRLLVL.

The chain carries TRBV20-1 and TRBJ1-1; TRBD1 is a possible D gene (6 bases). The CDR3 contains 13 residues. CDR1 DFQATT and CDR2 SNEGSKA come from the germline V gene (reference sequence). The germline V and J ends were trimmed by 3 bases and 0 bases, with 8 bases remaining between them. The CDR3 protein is CSASRDMNTEAFF. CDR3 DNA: TGCAGTGCTAGCAGGGACATGAACACTGAAGCTTTCTTT.

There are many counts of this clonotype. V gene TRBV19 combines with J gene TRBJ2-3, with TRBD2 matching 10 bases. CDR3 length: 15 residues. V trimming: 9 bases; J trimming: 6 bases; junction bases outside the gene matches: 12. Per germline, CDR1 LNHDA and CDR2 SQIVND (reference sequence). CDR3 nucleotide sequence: TGTGCCAGCCGTAACGAGCGGGAGGGCGCTGATACGCAGTATTTT. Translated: CASRNEREGADTQYF.

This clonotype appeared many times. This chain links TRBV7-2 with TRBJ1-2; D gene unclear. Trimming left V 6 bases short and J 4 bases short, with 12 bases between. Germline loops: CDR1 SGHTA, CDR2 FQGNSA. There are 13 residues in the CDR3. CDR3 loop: CASSLQSVYGYTF. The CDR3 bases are TGTGCCAGCAGTCTTCAGAGCGTCTATGGCTACACCTTC.

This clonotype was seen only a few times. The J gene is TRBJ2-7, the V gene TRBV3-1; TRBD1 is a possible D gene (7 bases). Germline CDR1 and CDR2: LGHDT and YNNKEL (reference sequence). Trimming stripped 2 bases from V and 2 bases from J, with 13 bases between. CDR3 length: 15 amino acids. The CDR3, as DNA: TGTGCCAGCAGCCAAAGACAGGGAGGCCCCTACGAGCAGTACTTC. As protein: CASSQRQGGPYEQYF.

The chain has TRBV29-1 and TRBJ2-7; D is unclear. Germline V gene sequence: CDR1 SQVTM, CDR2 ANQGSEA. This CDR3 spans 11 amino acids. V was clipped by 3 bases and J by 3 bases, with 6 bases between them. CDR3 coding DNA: TGCAGCGTTGAGGATAGCTACGAGCAGTACTTC. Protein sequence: CSVEDSYEQYF.

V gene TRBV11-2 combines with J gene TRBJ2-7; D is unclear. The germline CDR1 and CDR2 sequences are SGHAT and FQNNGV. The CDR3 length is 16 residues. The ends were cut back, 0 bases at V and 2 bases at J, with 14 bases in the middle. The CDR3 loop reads CASSLEVSSRTYEQYF. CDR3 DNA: TGTGCCAGCAGCTTAGAAGTGTCTAGTCGTACCTACGAGCAGTACTTC. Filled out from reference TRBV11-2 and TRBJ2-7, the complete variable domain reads EAGVAQSPRYKIIEKRQSVAFWCNPISGHATLYWYQQILGQGPKLLIQFQNNGVVDDSQLPKDRFSAERLKGVDSTLKIQPAKLEDSAVYLCASSLEVSSRTYEQYFGPGTRLTVT.

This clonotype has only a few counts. The CDR3 DNA sequence: TGTGCCAGCAGCTGGCGGACAGGGCCAGATACGCAGTATTTT. Translation gives CASSWRTGPDTQYF. This rearrangement joins TRBV7-2 to TRBJ2-3, with 8 bases matching TRBD1. After removal of 4 bases from V and 4 bases from J, the junction contained 4 bases not matched to a gene. CDR3 length: 14 residues. Germline V lookup: CDR1 SGHTA, CDR2 FQGNSA.

The CDR3 loop is CASSINRGDTQYF. The CDR3 bases are TGTGCCAGTAGTATAAATCGGGGAGATACGCAGTATTTT. This chain joins TRBV19 and TRBJ2-3; TRBD2 is a possible D gene (5 bases). V was clipped by 2 bases and J by 5 bases, with 8 bases between them. This CDR3 region has 13 residues. Germline loops: CDR1 LNHDA, CDR2 SQIVND (reference sequence). Based on the CDR3 plus reference TRBV19 and TRBJ2-3, the full variable domain is DGGITQSPKYLFRKEGQNVTLSCEQNLNHDAMYWYRQDPGQGLRLIYYSQIVNDFQKGDIAEGYSVSREKKESFPLTVTSAQKNPTAFYLCASSINRGDTQYFGPGTRLTVL.

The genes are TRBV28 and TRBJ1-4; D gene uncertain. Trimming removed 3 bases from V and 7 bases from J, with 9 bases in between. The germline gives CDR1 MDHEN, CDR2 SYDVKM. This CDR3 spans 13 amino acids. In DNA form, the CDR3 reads TGTGCCAGCAGTTTGGGTCTGGGTGAAAAACTGTTTTTT. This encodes CASSLGLGEKLFF.

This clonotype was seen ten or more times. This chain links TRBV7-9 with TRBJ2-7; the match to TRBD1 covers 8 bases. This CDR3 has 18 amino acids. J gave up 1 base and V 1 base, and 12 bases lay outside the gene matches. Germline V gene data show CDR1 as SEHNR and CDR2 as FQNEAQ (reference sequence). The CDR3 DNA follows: TGTGCCAGCAGCTTAGGCGGGACAGGAATCTTTCGGTCCTACGAGCAGTACTTC. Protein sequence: CASSLGGTGIFRSYEQYF.

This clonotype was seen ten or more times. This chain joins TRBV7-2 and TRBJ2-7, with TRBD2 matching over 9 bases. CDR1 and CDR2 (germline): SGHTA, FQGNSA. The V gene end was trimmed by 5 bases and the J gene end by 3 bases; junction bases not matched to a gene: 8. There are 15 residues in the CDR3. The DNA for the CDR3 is TGTGCCAGCAGCCCAGGTAGCGGGAGATTCTACGAGCAGTACTTC. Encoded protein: CASSPGSGRFYEQYF.

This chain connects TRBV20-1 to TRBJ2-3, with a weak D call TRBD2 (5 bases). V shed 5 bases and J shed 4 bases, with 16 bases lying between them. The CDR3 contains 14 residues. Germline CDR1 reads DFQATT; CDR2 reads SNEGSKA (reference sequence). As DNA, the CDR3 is TGCAGTGCTGGTAAAGGGCCGAGGGCAGATACGCAGTATTTT. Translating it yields CSAGKGPRADTQYF.

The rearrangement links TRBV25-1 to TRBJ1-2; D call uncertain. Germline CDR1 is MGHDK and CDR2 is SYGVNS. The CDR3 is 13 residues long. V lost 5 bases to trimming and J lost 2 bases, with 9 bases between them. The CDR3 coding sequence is TGTGCCAGCAGTTGCCCGAAAAACTATGGCTACACCTTC. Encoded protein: CASSCPKNYGYTF.

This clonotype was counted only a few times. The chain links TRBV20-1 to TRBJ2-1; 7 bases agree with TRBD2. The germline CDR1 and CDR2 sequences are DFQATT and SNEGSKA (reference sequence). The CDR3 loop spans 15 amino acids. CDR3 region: CSIPEARTRGDEQFF. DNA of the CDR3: TGCAGCATTCCAGAGGCCAGGACACGGGGGGATGAGCAGTTCTTC.

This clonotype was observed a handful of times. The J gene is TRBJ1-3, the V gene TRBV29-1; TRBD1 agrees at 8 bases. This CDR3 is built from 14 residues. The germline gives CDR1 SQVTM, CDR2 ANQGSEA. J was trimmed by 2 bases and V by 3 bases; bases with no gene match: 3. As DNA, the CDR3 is TGCAGCGTTGATACAGGGGGTACTGGAAACACCATATATTTT. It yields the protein CSVDTGGTGNTIYF.

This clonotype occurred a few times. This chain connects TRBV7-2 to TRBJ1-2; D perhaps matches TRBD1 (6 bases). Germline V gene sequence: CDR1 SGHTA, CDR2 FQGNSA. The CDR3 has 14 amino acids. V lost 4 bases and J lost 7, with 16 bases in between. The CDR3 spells CASSWTLGTIGYTF. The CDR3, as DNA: TGTGCCAGCAGCTGGACCTTGGGGACAATTGGCTACACCTTC.

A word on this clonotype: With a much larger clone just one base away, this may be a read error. The CDR3 loop reads CASTLSGTSTDTQYF. The CDR3 DNA reads TGTGCCAGCACTCTTAGCGGAACTAGCACAGATACGCAGTATTTT. The gene calls are TRBV27 and TRBJ2-3; D is perhaps TRBD2 (6 bases). The V end was cut by 7 bases, the J end by 0 bases, with 14 bases between. Germline V gene sequence: CDR1 MNHEY, CDR2 SMNVEV (reference sequence). The CDR3 contains 15 residues.

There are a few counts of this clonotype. The CDR3 sequence: CASRPTSGRSYEQYF. CDR3 DNA sequence: TGTGCCAGCAGGCCGACTAGCGGGAGGTCCTACGAGCAGTACTTC. V and J are TRBV12-3 or TRBV12-4 and TRBJ2-7; TRBD2 matches at 13 bases. Trimming at V came to 6 bases and at J to 1 base, leaving 3 bases not matched to a gene. CDR3 length: 15 residues.

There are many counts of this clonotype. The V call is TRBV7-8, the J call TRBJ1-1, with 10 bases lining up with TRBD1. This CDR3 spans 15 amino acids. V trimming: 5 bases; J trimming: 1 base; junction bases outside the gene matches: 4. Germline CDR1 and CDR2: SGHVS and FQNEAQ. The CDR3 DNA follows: TGTGCCAGCAGCGGGACAGGGGTCGGGAACACTGAAGCTTTCTTT. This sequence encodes CASSGTGVGNTEAFF.

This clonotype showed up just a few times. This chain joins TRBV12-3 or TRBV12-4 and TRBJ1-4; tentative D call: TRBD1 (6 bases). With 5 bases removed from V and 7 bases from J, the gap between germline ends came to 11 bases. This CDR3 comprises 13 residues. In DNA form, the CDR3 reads TGTGCCAGCAGTACGGGGACAATTGAAAAACTGTTTTTT. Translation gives CASSTGTIEKLFF.

The CDR3 DNA follows: TGTGCCAGCAGTTCCAGACTAGCGGGGGTTCAAGAGACCCAGTACTTC. Protein sequence: CASSSRLAGVQETQYF. This sequence joins TRBV12-3 or TRBV12-4 and TRBJ2-5, with 12 bases identical to TRBD2. CDR3 length equals 16 residues. The ends lost 4 bases at V and 2 bases at J; junction bases unmatched: 5.

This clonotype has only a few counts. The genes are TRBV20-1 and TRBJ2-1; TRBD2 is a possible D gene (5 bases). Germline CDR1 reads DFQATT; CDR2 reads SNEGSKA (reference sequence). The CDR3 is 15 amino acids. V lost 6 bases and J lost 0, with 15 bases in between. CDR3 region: CSATLDSRSYNEQFF. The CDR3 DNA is TGCAGTGCGACACTAGATTCTCGCTCCTACAATGAGCAGTTCTTC.

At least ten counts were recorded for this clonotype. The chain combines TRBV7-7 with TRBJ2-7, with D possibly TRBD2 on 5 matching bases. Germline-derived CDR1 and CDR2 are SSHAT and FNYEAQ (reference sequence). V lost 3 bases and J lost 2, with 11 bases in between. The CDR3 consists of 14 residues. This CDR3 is CASSFSSGPYEQYF. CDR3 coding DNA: TGTGCCAGCAGCTTTAGCAGCGGTCCCTACGAGCAGTACTTC.

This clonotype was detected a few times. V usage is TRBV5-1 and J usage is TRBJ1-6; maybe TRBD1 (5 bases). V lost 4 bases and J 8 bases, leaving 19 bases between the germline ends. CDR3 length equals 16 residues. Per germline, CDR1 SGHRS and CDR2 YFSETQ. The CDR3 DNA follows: TGCGCCAGCAGCCGCGGGGACGGACCTTTTGATTCACCCCTCCACTTT. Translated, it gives CASSRGDGPFDSPLHF.

CDR3 loop: CATSRGLTTNEKLFF. DNA for the CDR3: TGTGCCACCAGCAGAGGACTGACAACTAATGAAAAACTGTTTTTT. The chain carries TRBV15 and TRBJ1-4, with D hard to call. This CDR3 is built from 15 residues. The germline gives CDR1 LNHNV, CDR2 YYDKDF (reference sequence). V was trimmed by 1 base and J by 0 bases, leaving 6 bases between them.

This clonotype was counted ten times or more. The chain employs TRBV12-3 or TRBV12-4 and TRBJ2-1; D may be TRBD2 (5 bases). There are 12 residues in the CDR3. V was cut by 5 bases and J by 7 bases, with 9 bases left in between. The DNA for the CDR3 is TGTGCCAGCAGTCTGGACTTGAATGAGCAGTTCTTC. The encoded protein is CASSLDLNEQFF.

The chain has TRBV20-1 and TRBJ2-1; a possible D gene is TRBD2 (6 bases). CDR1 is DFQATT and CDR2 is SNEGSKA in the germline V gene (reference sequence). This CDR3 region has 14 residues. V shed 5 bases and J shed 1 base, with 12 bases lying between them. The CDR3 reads CSADRDFSYNEQFF. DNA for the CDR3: TGCAGTGCTGATCGGGACTTTTCCTACAATGAGCAGTTCTTC.

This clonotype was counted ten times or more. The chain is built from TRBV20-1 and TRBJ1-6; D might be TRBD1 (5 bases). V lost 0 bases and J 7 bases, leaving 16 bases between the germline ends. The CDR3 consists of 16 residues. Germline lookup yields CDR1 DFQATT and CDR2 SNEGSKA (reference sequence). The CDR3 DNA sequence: TGCAGTGCTAGAGAACGGGGGGAGAAACCGAATTCACCCCTCCACTTT. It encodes CSARERGEKPNSPLHF.

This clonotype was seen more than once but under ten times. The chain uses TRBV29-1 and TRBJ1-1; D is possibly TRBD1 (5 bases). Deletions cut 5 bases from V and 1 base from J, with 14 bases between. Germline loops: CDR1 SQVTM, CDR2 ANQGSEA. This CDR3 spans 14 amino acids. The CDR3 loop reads CSVMHRLWNTEAFF. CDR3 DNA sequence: TGCAGCGTTATGCACAGGCTTTGGAACACTGAAGCTTTCTTT.

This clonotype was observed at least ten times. The CDR3 nucleotides read TGTGCCAGCAGCTTAACCCTACAGGTGACTGAAGCTTTCTTT. Translation gives CASSLTLQVTEAFF. This chain uses TRBV7-2 with TRBJ1-1; TRBD1 is a possible D gene (5 bases). Germline lookup yields CDR1 SGHTA and CDR2 FQGNSA. V was cut by 2 bases and J by 5 bases, with 12 bases left in between. The CDR3 sequence is 14 residues long.

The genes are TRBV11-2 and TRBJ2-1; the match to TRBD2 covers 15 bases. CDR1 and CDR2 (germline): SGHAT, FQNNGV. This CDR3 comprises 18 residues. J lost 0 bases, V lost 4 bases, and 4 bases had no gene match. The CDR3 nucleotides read TGTGCCAGCAGCTCCGGACTAGCGGGAGGGGTCTCCTACAATGAGCAGTTCTTC. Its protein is CASSSGLAGGVSYNEQFF.